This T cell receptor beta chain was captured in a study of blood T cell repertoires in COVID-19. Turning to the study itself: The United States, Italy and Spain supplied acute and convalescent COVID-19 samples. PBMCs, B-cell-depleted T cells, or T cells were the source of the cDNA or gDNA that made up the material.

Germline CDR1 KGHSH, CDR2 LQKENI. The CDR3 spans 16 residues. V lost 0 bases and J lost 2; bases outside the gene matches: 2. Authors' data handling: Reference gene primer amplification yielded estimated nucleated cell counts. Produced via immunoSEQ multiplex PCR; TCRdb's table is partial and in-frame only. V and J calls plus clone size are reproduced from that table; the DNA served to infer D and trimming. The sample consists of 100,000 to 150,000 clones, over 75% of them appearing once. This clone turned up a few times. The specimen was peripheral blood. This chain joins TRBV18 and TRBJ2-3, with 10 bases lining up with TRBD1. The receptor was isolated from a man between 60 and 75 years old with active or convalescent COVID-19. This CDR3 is CASSPPTGGYTDTQYF. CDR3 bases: TGTGCCAGCTCACCACCGACAGGGGGCTACACAGATACGCAGTATTTT.